What follows describes a single TCR beta chain. The antigen remains undetermined. TCRdb redid the calling of the reads with MiXCR, one entry per CDR3 protein. This table has some 900,000 distinct CDR3 sequences, roughly 33% appearing once. This sample was taken from a study of T cell repertoires in cytomegalovirus infection. About the research overall: TCR beta signatures that were public indicated CMV infection and matching HLA type.

Study findings and constraints: Pooled public TCR beta family frequency picked out CMV carriers with the relevant HLA.

Germline-derived CDR1 and CDR2 are SGHDT and YYEEEE. The CDR3 consists of 13 residues. Trimming cost V 0 bases and J 10 bases, with 13 bases left between them. The V call is TRBV5-6, the J call TRBJ2-5; D is unresolved. Specimen: cultured CD8+ T cells from PBMCs, collected from culture after CMV antigen stimulation. This TCR was recovered from a human donor in good health (CMV status not recorded). Some clones in this sample may be carry-over from other donors' samples. CDR3 in amino acids: CASSLGARESQYF. CDR3 DNA sequence: TGTGCCAGCAGCTTGGGGGCCCGAGAAAGCCAGTACTTC. The full variable domain, rest sourced from reference TRBV5-6 and TRBJ2-5, is DAGVTQSPTHLIKTRGQQVTLRCSPKSGHDTVSWYQQALGQGPQFIFQYYEEEERQRGNFPDRFSGHQFPNYSSELNVNALLLGDSALYLCASSLGARESQYFGPGTRLLVL.